Below, 30 T cell receptor beta chains from the same sample are listed, as sequenced in a study of blood T cell repertoires in COVID-19. Measured with immunoSEQ multiplex PCR; TCRdb has only the in-frame clones, and not every one. The sample consists of a few hundred thousand clones, around 90% of them appearing once. Material for sequencing was peripheral blood. The receptors were gathered from a man younger than 35 with COVID-19, enrolled during active disease.

The V and J genes are TRBV5-1 and TRBJ2-7, with TRBD1 identical over 7 bases. The CDR3 covers 15 residues. With 5 bases clipped from V and 2 bases from J, the junction kept 10 bases outside the gene matches. Germline-derived CDR1 and CDR2 are SGHRS and YFSETQ. The CDR3 nucleotides read TGCGCCAGCAGTCGAAGGGAGACAGGGACCTACGAGCAGTACTTC. This encodes CASSRRETGTYEQYF.

This rearrangement joins TRBV5-6 to TRBJ1-1, with TRBD1 identical over 8 bases. From germline, CDR1 is SGHDT and CDR2 YYEEEE. The CDR3 has 14 residues. J was trimmed by 4 bases and V by 3 bases; bases with no gene match: 5. CDR3 protein: CASSYTGGITEAFF. CDR3 in DNA: TGTGCCAGCAGCTATACAGGGGGGATCACTGAAGCTTTCTTT.

J is TRBJ1-6 and V is TRBV7-2; D is unresolved. This CDR3 spans 13 amino acids. The ends were cut back, 2 bases at V and 12 bases at J, with 11 bases in the middle. CDR1 is SGHTA and CDR2 is FQGNSA in the germline V gene. This CDR3 reads CASSLTVGIPLHF. CDR3 coding DNA: TGTGCCAGCAGCTTAACAGTCGGAATACCCCTCCACTTT.

This chain links TRBV7-8 with TRBJ2-1; the match to TRBD2 covers 11 bases. CDR1 and CDR2 from the germline V gene are SGHVS and FQNEAQ. The ends lost 1 base at V and 4 bases at J; junction bases unmatched: 9. The CDR3 covers 18 residues. As DNA, the CDR3 is TGTGCCAGCAGCTTAGTAGGGACTAGCGGTAGCGGGTACAATGAGCAGTTCTTC. This sequence encodes CASSLVGTSGSGYNEQFF.

V gene TRBV19 combines with J gene TRBJ2-4; 9 bases are a match to TRBD1. The CDR3 length is 16 residues. In germline, CDR1 is LNHDA, CDR2 SQIVND (reference sequence). The V gene end was trimmed by 5 bases and the J gene end by 7 bases; junction bases not matched to a gene: 12. The chain's CDR3 is CASSGDRDRESNIQYF. CDR3 coding DNA: TGTGCCAGTAGTGGAGACCGGGACAGGGAGTCGAACATTCAGTACTTC.

In this sample, this clone turned up once. This sequence joins TRBV9 and TRBJ2-1, with TRBD1 matching over 8 bases. CDR3 size: 18 residues. V lost 0 bases, J lost 4 bases, and 12 bases stayed unmatched. Germline CDR1 reads SGDLS; CDR2 reads YYNGEE. The CDR3 coding sequence is TGTGCCAGCAGCGTAGCTCCGAGTAGGACAGGGTTTTACAATGAGCAGTTCTTC. Translating it yields CASSVAPSRTGFYNEQFF. The complete variable domain, with remaining parts taken from reference TRBV9 and TRBJ2-1, reads DSGVTQTPKHLITATGQRVTLRCSPRSGDLSVYWYQQSLDQGLQFLIQYYNGEERAKGNILERFSAQQFPDLHSELNLSSLELGDSALYFCASSVAPSRTGFYNEQFFGPGTRLTVL.

The chain uses TRBV11-3 and TRBJ2-3, with TRBD2 matching 9 bases. Germline V gene sequence: CDR1 SGHNT, CDR2 YENEEA. The CDR3 has 15 residues. V was clipped by 0 bases and J by 5 bases; unmatched bases: 3. As DNA, the CDR3 is TGTGCCAGCAGCTTAGATAGCGGGAGAGAAGATACGCAGTATTTT. Encoded protein: CASSLDSGREDTQYF. The whole variable domain, remainder taken from reference TRBV11-3 and TRBJ2-3, is EAGVVQSPRYKIIEKKQPVAFWCNPISGHNTLYWYLQNLGQGPELLIRYENEEAVDDSQLPKDRFSAERLKGVDSTLKIQPAELGDSAVYLCASSLDSGREDTQYFGPGTRLTVL.

The CDR3 protein is CASTHPGQGSEGNTIYF. The CDR3 bases are TGTGCCAGCACCCACCCGGGACAGGGGTCGGAGGGAAACACCATATATTTT. This chain uses TRBV3-1 (or the pseudogene TRBV3-2) with TRBJ1-3; TRBD1 matches 10 bases. Germline CDR1 reads LGHDT; CDR2 reads YNNKEL (reference sequence). The CDR3 contains 17 residues. The V and J ends lost 7 bases and 4 bases, in that order; junction bases with no gene match: 13.

The chain recombines TRBV5-1 with TRBJ2-7, with 8 bases lining up with TRBD1. Germline-derived CDR1 and CDR2 are SGHRS and YFSETQ. The length of the CDR3 is 15 residues. Losses at the gene ends were 4 bases for V and 5 bases for J; bases not matched to a gene: 11. CDR3 nucleotide sequence: TGCGCCAGCAGCGCCTGGACAGGGAGACTCGACGAGCAGTACTTC. Translated: CASSAWTGRLDEQYF.

V gene TRBV5-1 combines with J gene TRBJ2-1; possible D gene TRBD2, 6 bases. V was cut by 3 bases and J by 5 bases, with 12 bases left in between. Per the germline V gene, CDR1 is SGHRS and CDR2 is YFSETQ. The CDR3 spans 14 residues. The CDR3 reads CASSYGGDNNEQFF. Written as DNA, the CDR3 is TGCGCCAGCAGCTATGGCGGGGATAACAATGAGCAGTTCTTC.

The chain carries TRBV2 and TRBJ1-2; 9 nucleotides align to TRBD1. The germline V gene has CDR1 SNHLY and CDR2 FYNNEI. This CDR3 is built from 15 residues. V was clipped by 6 bases and J by 2 bases; unmatched bases: 7. The CDR3 DNA reads as TGTGCCAGCAGAAAACAGGGGGCCGGGAACTATGGCTACACCTTC. It translates to CASRKQGAGNYGYTF.

Worth noting for this clone: The sample contains more than one DNA sequence encoding this CDR3. This sequence joins TRBV5-1 and TRBJ2-7, with 9 bases matching TRBD1. This CDR3 comprises 14 residues. Trimming removed 4 bases from V and 3 bases from J; junction bases left unmatched: 5. The V gene's germline CDR1 is SGHRS and CDR2 YFSETQ. CDR3 loop: CASSTGQGDYEQYF. The CDR3 DNA sequence: TGCGCCAGCAGCACGGGACAGGGCGACTACGAGCAGTACTTC.

The V call is TRBV19, the J call TRBJ1-2, with 7 bases aligning to TRBD1. The CDR3 extends over 14 amino acids. Germline CDR1 LNHDA, CDR2 SQIVND (reference sequence). The ends lost 7 bases at V and 8 bases at J; junction bases unmatched: 13. The CDR3, as DNA: TGTGCCAGTAACAAGGGACAGCCATACGTCGGCTACACCTTC. Translated, it gives CASNKGQPYVGYTF.

The chain joins TRBV27 to TRBJ2-1; D remains unclear. The CDR3 runs 10 residues. The ends were cut back, 10 bases at V and 3 bases at J, with 4 bases in the middle. Germline CDR1 and CDR2: MNHEY and SMNVEV (reference sequence). As DNA, the CDR3 is TGTGCCACCTTCTACAATGAGCAGTTCTTC. It translates to CATFYNEQFF.

This chain joins TRBV6-5 and TRBJ2-7, with TRBD2 identical over 8 bases. This CDR3 has 14 residues. From germline, CDR1 is MNHEY and CDR2 SVGAGI. V shed 4 bases, J shed 2 bases, and the junction held 4 bases outside the gene matches. The CDR3 nucleotides are TGTGCCAGCAGTTCCATAGCGGGACCCTACGAGCAGTACTTC. This sequence encodes CASSSIAGPYEQYF.

This sequence joins TRBV6-5 and TRBJ1-6; perhaps TRBD1 as D (6 bases). CDR1 and CDR2 (germline): MNHEY, SVGAGI. The CDR3 consists of 16 residues. Trimming pared 0 bases from V and 7 bases from J, leaving 13 bases between. The CDR3 region is CASSYSTNRANSPLHF. The CDR3 DNA reads as TGTGCCAGCAGTTACTCGACTAACAGGGCCAATTCACCCCTCCACTTT.

The V call is TRBV15, the J call TRBJ1-1; 7 nucleotides align to TRBD1. Germline V gene sequence: CDR1 LNHNV, CDR2 YYDKDF (reference sequence). The CDR3 sequence is 18 residues long. The V segment lost 5 bases and the J segment 1 base; nucleotides outside the gene matches: 16. In DNA, the CDR3 is TGTGCCACCAGCCGAGGCGGTTCGACAGGGCTCCGGAACACTGAAGCTTTCTTT. Its protein is CATSRGGSTGLRNTEAFF.

The rearrangement uses TRBV18 and TRBJ1-6, with D maybe TRBD1 (6 bases). Germline lookup yields CDR1 KGHSH and CDR2 LQKENI. The length of the CDR3 is 13 residues. V shed 2 bases and J shed 7 bases, with 6 bases lying between them. In DNA form, the CDR3 reads TGTGCCAGCTCACCAGGGGGCAATTCACCCCTCCACTTT. Amino acids: CASSPGGNSPLHF.

The rearrangement joins TRBV12-5 to TRBJ2-7; D is perhaps TRBD2 (5 bases). This CDR3 contains 16 residues. V lost 0 bases to trimming and J lost 0 bases, with 12 bases between them. Per the germline V gene, CDR1 is LGHNT and CDR2 is FRNRAP. DNA for the CDR3: TGTGCTAGTGGTTTGGTACAGCTTGGACTCTCCTACGAGCAGTACTTC. The encoded protein is CASGLVQLGLSYEQYF.

The rearrangement links TRBV12-3 or TRBV12-4 to TRBJ1-1; D perhaps matches TRBD1 (5 bases). The ends were cut back, 6 bases at V and 3 bases at J, with 8 bases in the middle. This CDR3 spans 12 amino acids. The DNA of the CDR3 is TGTGCCAGCAGACAACAGGACACTGAAGCTTTCTTT. Amino acids: CASRQQDTEAFF.

The rearrangement joins TRBV4-1 to TRBJ2-2; TRBD2 might be the D (5 bases). The CDR3 sequence is 12 residues long. Trimming cost V 7 bases and J 7 bases, with 10 bases left between them. From germline, CDR1 is MGHRA and CDR2 YSYEKL. CDR3 region: CASTPTSGELFF. The CDR3, as DNA: TGCGCCAGCACCCCAACTAGCGGGGAGCTGTTTTTT.

V usage is TRBV6-5 and J usage is TRBJ1-1; 9 bases are shared with TRBD1. CDR1 and CDR2 (germline): MNHEY, SVGAGI. Unmatched junction bases numbered 2, after V lost 5 bases and J lost 1 base. The CDR3 runs 14 residues. The CDR3 here is CASSQQGANTEAFF. DNA for the CDR3: TGTGCCAGCAGTCAACAGGGGGCGAACACTGAAGCTTTCTTT.

J is TRBJ1-4 and V is TRBV20-1, with D unclear. Germline values: CDR1 DFQATT, CDR2 SNEGSKA (reference sequence). V was trimmed by 5 bases and J by 1 base, leaving 11 bases between them. This CDR3 is built from 14 residues. CDR3 loop: CSAGGHGTNEKLFF. The DNA for the CDR3 is TGCAGTGCTGGTGGCCACGGAACTAATGAAAAACTGTTTTTT.

This chain uses TRBV7-9 with TRBJ2-1, with D possibly TRBD2 on 6 matching bases. The CDR3 length is 14 residues. Trimming took off 1 base at V and 5 bases at J, with 9 bases between the two ends. Germline V gene lookup returns CDR1 SEHNR and CDR2 FQNEAQ (reference sequence). CDR3 loop: CASSLGRDHNEQFF. In DNA form, the CDR3 reads TGTGCCAGCAGCTTAGGGAGGGACCACAATGAGCAGTTCTTC. Variable domain in full (rest from reference TRBV7-9 and TRBJ2-1): DTGVSQNPRHKITKRGQNVTFRCDPISEHNRLYWYRQTLGQGPEFLTYFQNEAQLEKSRLLSDRFSAERPKGSFSTLEIQRTEQGDSAMYLCASSLGRDHNEQFFGPGTRLTVL.

The rearrangement joins TRBV6-5 to TRBJ1-6; 9 positions agree with TRBD1. CDR1 is MNHEY and CDR2 is SVGAGI in the germline V gene. This CDR3 has 14 amino acids. Germline trimming cut 7 bases from V and 10 bases from J; bases unmatched to any gene: 8. Here the CDR3 reads CASTRDRARSPLHF. The DNA for the CDR3 is TGTGCCAGCACCCGGGACAGGGCACGCTCACCCCTCCACTTT.

This sequence joins TRBV23-1 and TRBJ2-7; 9 bases map to TRBD1. TRBV23-1 is treated as an ORF (open reading frame) with a function not yet certain. The V and J ends lost 0 bases and 6 bases, in that order; junction bases with no gene match: 9. There are 16 residues in the CDR3. The CDR3 DNA sequence: TGCGCCAGCAGTCAATCGGGGTACAGGGGGCGGTTCGAGCAGTACTTC. Translating it yields CASSQSGYRGRFEQYF.

The chain links TRBV6-5 to TRBJ1-5; D perhaps matches TRBD1 (5 bases). CDR3 size: 15 residues. The germline V gene has CDR1 MNHEY and CDR2 SVGAGI. V was pared by 6 bases and J by 0 bases, with 12 bases between. The CDR3 DNA is TGTGCCAGCAGCCCGGCTACAGGTAGCAATCAGCCCCAGCATTTT. Encoded protein: CASSPATGSNQPQHF.

CDR3 bases: TGTGCCAGCAGTTCGACAGGTCAGGTGAACACTGAAGCTTTCTTT. Translation: CASSSTGQVNTEAFF. The chain employs TRBV6-2 or TRBV6-3 and TRBJ1-1; D possibly corresponds to TRBD1 (6 bases). The CDR3 length is 15 residues. V was shortened by 4 bases and J by 0 bases, with 12 bases between the two germline ends. Germline CDR1 reads MNHEY; CDR2 reads SVGEGT.

In its sample, this clone was seen once. The CDR3 is CASSPGRVWEKLFF. The CDR3 region has the DNA TGTGCCAGTAGTCCTGGCAGGGTATGGGAAAAACTGTTTTTT. The V call is TRBV19, the J call TRBJ1-4; perhaps TRBD1 as D (5 bases). Trimming shortened V by 5 bases and J by 8 bases, and 15 bases separated the two germline ends. The germline V gene encodes CDR1 LNHDA and CDR2 SQIVND (reference sequence). The CDR3 is 14 residues long.

The V and J genes are TRBV5-6 and TRBJ2-1; TRBD2 matches 11 bases. CDR3 length: 15 amino acids. Germline V gene sequence: CDR1 SGHDT, CDR2 YYEEEE. Trimming at V came to 2 bases and at J to 7 bases, leaving 5 bases not matched to a gene. The CDR3 spells CASSFLAGGFNEQFF. The CDR3 DNA is TGTGCCAGCAGCTTTCTAGCGGGGGGATTTAATGAGCAGTTCTTC. Supplemented by reference TRBV5-6 and TRBJ2-1, the full variable domain reads DAGVTQSPTHLIKTRGQQVTLRCSPKSGHDTVSWYQQALGQGPQFIFQYYEEEERQRGNFPDRFSGHQFPNYSSELNVNALLLGDSALYLCASSFLAGGFNEQFFGPGTRLTVL.